This T cell receptor (beta chain) was documented in a study of CD8 T cells in Susac syndrome. Regarding the study as a whole: Only a relatively small number of individuals were included in the TCR sequencing and HLA analysis.

Random hexamers primed reverse transcription of roughly 0.5 to 1 ug RNA. Multiplex immunoSEQ PCR targeted 54 Vbeta and 13 Jbeta TCR beta segments. In TCRdb, the immunoSEQ multiplex PCR reads were re-called with MiXCR into one record per CDR3 protein. Of about 80,000 distinct CDR3 sequences listed, about 91% were seen once; the top ten hold approximately 0.46%. V was pared by 3 bases and J by 8 bases, with 10 bases of the junction left unmatched. Germline assignment: CDR1 SGHNT and CDR2 YYREEE (reference sequence). There are 14 residues in the CDR3. FACS enriched CD8+ TEMRA cells, while bulk CD8+ and CD4+ were negatively isolated. On this clonotype: Its antigen is undetermined.

Sequencing was performed on CD8+ T cells from PBMCs. V is TRBV5-4 and J is TRBJ1-2; 7 bases are a match to TRBD1. The source is a human donor with multiple sclerosis. The CDR3 loop reads CASSWETGKGGYTF. CDR3 nucleotide sequence: TGTGCCAGCAGCTGGGAGACAGGGAAGGGCGGCTACACCTTC. Filled out from reference TRBV5-4 and TRBJ1-2, the complete variable domain reads ETGVTQSPTHLIKTRGQQVTLRCSSQSGHNTVSWYQQALGQGPQFIFQYYREEENGRGNFPPRFSGLQFPNYSSELNVNALELDDSALYLCASSWETGKGGYTFGSGTRLTVV.